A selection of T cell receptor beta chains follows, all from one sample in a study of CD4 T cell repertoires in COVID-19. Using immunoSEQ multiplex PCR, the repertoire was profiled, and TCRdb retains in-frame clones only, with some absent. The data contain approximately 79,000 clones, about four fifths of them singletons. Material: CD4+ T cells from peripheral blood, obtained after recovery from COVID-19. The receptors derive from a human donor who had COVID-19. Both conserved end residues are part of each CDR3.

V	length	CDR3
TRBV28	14	CASRPGGFNNEQFF
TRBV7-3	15	CASSLTGTSTDTQYF
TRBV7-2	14	CASSLEAGVFGYTF
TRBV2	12	CASSPGGYEQYF
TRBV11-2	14	CASSLAQSYNEQFF
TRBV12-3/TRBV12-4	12	CASSFVNTEAFF
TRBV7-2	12	CASEQGTDTQYF
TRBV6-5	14	CASIQAGGPETQYF
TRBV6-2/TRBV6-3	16	CASSQLTGREGNIQYF
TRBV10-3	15	CAISESSADNQPQHF
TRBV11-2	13	CASSLGEEDTQYF
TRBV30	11	CALAEAYEQYF
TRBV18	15	CASSPPTGGSYEQYF
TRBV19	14	CASKAQGSTDTQYF
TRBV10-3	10	CATGTDAQYF
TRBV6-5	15	CASSLGTDANYGYTF
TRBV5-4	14	CASSLKGQIYGYTF
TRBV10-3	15	CAISDNRGLNTEAFF
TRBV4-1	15	CASSQPGQGVYEQFF
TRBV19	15	CASSIVRANTGELFF
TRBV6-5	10	CASNDYEQYF
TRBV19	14	CASSGTGGNQPQHF
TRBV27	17	CASSLSPGQGASQPQHF
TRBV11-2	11	CASSLVGTVYF
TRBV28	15	CASSAAGGPSETQYF
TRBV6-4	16	CASSDRGLAGVNEQFF
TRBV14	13	CASSLGLGNTIYF
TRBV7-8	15	CASSHYLGGAVGYTF
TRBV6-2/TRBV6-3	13	CASSYGQGREAFF
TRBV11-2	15	CASSQARGGRYEQYF
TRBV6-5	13	CATSRGGTGELFF
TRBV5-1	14	CASSLEGTQETQYF
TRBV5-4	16	CASSLTSGRAKETQYF
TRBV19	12	CASSGTVHGYTF
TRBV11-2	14	CASSLVRGRETQYF
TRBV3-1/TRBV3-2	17	CASSRGTAYSYNSPLHF
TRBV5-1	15	CASSLGTSGTGELFF
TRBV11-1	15	CASSLGLAAYNEQFF
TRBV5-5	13	CASSLLSADTQYF
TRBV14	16	CASSQGWGNSGNTIYF
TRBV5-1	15	CASSLRQVTNNEQFF